Listed below are T cell receptor beta chains from one sample, sequenced in a study. TCRdb re-called the multiplex PCR reads through MiXCR, storing one row per CDR3 protein. There are over a thousand distinct CDR3 sequences in the sample; approximately 20% occur only once, and more than 25% lies in the top ten. Specimen: naive CD4+ T cells sorted from blood. The receptors come from a female donor with breast cancer. CDR3s include the opening cysteine and the closing phenylalanine or tryptophan. The order of the fields is clone size, CDR3 length, V gene, J gene, D gene, CDR3 protein, CDR3 DNA. D genes are given only for firm matches. Some rows mark clone size as missing; the rest say once, few, many or name a class of expanded clone.

>NA|13|TRBV12-3/TRBV12-4|TRBJ1-2|TRBD1
CASRTGGLGGYTF
TGTGCCAGCCGGACAGGAGGTTTAGGTGGCTACACCTTC
>medium-sized|14|TRBV12-3/TRBV12-4|TRBJ1-2|NA
CASSFRQGSYGYTF
TGTGCCAGCAGTTTCAGGCAGGGGAGCTATGGCTACACCTTC
>NA|13|TRBV12-3/TRBV12-4|TRBJ1-2|NA
CASSLRLVYGYTF
TGTGCCAGCAGCCTGAGGTTGGTTTATGGCTACACCTTC
>NA|13|TRBV12-3/TRBV12-4|TRBJ1-2|TRBD1
CASRSGDRVSYTF
TGTGCCAGCCGTTCAGGGGACAGGGTGAGCTACACCTTC
>medium-sized|14|TRBV12-3/TRBV12-4|TRBJ1-2|NA
CASSLRKAASSYTF
TGTGCCAGCAGCCTAAGAAAGGCCGCCAGTTCCTACACCTTC
>NA|15|TRBV12-3/TRBV12-4|TRBJ1-2|TRBD1
CASSPGQGRSYGYTF
TGTGCCAGCAGCCCGGGACAGGGCCGGTCCTATGGCTACACCTTC
>large|13|TRBV12-3/TRBV12-4|TRBJ1-2|NA
CASSSVVGQGYTF
TGTGCCAGCAGTTCCGTTGTAGGGCAGGGCTACACCTTC
>medium-sized|15|TRBV12-3/TRBV12-4|TRBJ1-2|NA
CASMPGARGAAGYTF
TGTGCCAGCATGCCCGGAGCGAGGGGAGCGGCGGGCTACACCTTC
>medium-sized|12|TRBV12-3/TRBV12-4|TRBJ1-2|NA
CASSFGNYGYTF
TGTGCCAGCAGTTTTGGAAACTATGGCTACACCTTC
>large|13|TRBV12-3/TRBV12-4|TRBJ1-2|NA
CASTQSTSGGYTF
TGTGCCAGCACCCAATCAACGAGCGGTGGCTACACCTTC